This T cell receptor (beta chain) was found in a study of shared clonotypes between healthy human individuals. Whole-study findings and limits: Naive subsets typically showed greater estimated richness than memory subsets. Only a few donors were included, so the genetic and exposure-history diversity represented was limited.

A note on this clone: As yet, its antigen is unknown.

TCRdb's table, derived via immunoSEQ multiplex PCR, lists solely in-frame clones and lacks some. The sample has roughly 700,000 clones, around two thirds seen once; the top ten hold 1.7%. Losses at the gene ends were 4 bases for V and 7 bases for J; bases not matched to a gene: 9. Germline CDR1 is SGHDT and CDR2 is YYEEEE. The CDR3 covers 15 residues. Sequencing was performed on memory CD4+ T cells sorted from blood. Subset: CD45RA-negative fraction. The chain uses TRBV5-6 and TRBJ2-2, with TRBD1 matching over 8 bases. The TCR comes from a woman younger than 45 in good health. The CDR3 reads CASSIRTGMDGELFF. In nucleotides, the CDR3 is TGTGCCAGCAGCATTCGGACAGGGATGGACGGGGAGCTGTTTTTT.